This T cell receptor beta chain was captured by sequencing in a study of T cells in Graves' hyperthyroidism and ophthalmopathy. Study-wide results and caveats: With a median lead of approximately 6.4 months before onset, the model predicted ophthalmopathy. Peripheral blood also featured most of the thyroid clonotypes expanded above 0.001.

CDR3 length: 16 residues. The V end lost 3 bases, the J end lost 0 bases, and 14 bases lay between the germline ends. Exclusions: uncontrolled infection, other autoimmune disease, pregnancy, lactation. The blood sample predates any ophthalmopathy symptoms, coming from first hyperthyroidism diagnosis. The TCR beta CDR3 regions underwent amplification using RNA transcripts as the source. When the TCR CDR3 underwent first-round RT-PCR, the HTBI primer set was used. One entry per CDR3 protein, called by TCRdb with MiXCR from the multiplex PCR reads. The sample records some 250,000 distinct CDR3 sequences, 13% to 15% being singletons. This clonotype has ten or more counts. What it binds is unknown.

Source material: blood. This chain links TRBV12-3 or TRBV12-4 with TRBJ1-1; the D gene is possibly TRBD1 (6 bases). This clonotype originated in a woman aged 50 to 60 with Graves' hyperthyroidism that later progressed to Graves' ophthalmopathy. CDR3 protein: CASSFPAGHLNTEAFF. The DNA of the CDR3 is TGTGCCAGCAGTTTCCCTGCGGGACACTTGAACACTGAAGCTTTCTTT.